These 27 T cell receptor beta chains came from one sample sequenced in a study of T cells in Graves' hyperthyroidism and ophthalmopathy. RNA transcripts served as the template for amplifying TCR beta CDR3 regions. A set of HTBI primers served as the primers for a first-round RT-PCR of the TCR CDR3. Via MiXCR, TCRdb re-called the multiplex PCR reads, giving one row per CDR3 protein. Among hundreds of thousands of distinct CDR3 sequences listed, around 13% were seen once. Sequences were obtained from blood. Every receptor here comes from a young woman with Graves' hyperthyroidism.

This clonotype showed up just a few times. In DNA form, the CDR3 reads TGTGCCAGCAGCTTATTTTCGGCCCCCTACGAGCAGTACTTC. It yields the protein CASSLFSAPYEQYF. V and J are TRBV7-9 and TRBJ2-7, with D uncertain. The germline V and J ends were trimmed by 2 bases and 2 bases, with 10 bases remaining between them. There are 14 residues in the CDR3. Germline CDR1 and CDR2: SEHNR and FQNEAQ (reference sequence).

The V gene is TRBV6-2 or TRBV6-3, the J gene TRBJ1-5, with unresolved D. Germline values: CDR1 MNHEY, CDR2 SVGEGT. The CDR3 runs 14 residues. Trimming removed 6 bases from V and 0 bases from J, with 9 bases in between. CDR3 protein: CASRPDYSNQPQHF. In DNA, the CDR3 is TGTGCCAGCAGACCCGACTATAGCAATCAGCCCCAGCATTTT.

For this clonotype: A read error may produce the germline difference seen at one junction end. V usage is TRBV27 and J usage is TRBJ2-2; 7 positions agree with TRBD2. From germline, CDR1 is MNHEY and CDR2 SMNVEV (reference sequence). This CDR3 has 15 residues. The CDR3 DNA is TGTGCCGGCAGTTTTGCGGGAGAAGGTGTCGGGGAGCTGTTTTTT. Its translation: CAGSFAGEGVGELFF.

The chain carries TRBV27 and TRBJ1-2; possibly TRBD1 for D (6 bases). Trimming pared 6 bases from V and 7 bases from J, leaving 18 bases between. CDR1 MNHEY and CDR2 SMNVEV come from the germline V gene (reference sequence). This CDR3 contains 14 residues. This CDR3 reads CASRDAPTDSGYTF. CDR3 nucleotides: TGTGCCAGCAGAGATGCCCCGACGGACAGTGGCTACACCTTC.

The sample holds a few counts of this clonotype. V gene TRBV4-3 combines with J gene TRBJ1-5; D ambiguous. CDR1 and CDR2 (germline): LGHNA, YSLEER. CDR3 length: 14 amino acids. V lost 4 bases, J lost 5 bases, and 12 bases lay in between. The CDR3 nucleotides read TGCGCCAGCAGCCCCGAGGGAGGGTATCAGCCCCAGCATTTT. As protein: CASSPEGGYQPQHF.

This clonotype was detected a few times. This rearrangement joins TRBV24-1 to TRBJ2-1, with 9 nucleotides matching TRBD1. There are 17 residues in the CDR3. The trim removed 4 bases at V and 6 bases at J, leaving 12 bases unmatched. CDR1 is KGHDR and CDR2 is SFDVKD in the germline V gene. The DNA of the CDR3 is TGTGCCACCAGTGACCGCGTTCTGGGACAGGGAACCAATGAGCAGTTCTTC. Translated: CATSDRVLGQGTNEQFF.

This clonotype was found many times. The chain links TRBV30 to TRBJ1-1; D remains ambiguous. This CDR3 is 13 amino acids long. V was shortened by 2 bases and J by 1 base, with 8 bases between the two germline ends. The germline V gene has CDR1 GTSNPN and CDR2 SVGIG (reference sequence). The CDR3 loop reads CAWSLQPNTEAFF. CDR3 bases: TGTGCCTGGAGTCTCCAGCCGAACACTGAAGCTTTCTTT.

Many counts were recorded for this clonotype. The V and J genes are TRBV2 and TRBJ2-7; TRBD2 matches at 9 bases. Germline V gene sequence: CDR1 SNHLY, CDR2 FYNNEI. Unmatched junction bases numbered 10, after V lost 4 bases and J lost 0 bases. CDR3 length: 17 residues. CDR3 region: CASSGGSGRTSSYEQYF. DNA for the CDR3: TGTGCCAGCAGTGGAGGTAGCGGGAGAACGAGCTCCTACGAGCAGTACTTC.

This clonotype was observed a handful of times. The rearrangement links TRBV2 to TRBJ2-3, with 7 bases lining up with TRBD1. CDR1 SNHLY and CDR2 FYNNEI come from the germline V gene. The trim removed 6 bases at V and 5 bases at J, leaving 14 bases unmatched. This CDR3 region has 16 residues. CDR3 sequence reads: CASSGDRVRLGDTQYF. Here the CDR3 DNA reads TGTGCCAGCAGCGGTGACAGGGTGCGTTTAGGAGATACGCAGTATTTT.

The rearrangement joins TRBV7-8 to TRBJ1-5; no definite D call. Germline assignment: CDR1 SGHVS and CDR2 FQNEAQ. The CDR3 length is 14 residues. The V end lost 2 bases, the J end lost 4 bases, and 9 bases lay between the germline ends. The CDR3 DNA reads TGTGCCAGCAGCTTAAGACACGAAAATCAGCCCCAGCATTTT. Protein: CASSLRHENQPQHF.

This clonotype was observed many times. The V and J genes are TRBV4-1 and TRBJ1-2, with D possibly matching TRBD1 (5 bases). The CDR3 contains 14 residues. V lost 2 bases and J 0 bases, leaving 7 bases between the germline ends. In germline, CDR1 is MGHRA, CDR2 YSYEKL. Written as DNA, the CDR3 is TGCGCCAGCAGCCAACCGACAGCTAACTATGGCTACACCTTC. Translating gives CASSQPTANYGYTF.

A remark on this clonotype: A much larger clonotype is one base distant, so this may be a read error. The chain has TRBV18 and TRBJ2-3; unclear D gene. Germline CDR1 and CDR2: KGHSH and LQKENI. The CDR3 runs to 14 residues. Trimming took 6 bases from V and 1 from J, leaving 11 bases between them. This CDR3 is CASSPVSGTDTQYF. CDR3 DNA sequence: TGTGCCAGCTCCCCCGTCTCGGGCACAGATACGCAGTATTTT. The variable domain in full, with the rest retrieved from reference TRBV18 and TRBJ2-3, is NAGVMQNPRHLVRRRGQEARLRCSPMKGHSHVYWYRQLPEEGLKFMVYLQKENIIDESGMPKERFSAEFPKEGPSILRIQQVVRGDSAAYFCASSPVSGTDTQYFGPGTRLTVL.

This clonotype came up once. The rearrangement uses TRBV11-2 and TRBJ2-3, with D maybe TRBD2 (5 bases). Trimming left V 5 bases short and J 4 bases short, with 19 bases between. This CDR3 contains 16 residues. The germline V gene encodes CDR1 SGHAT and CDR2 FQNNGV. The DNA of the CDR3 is TGTGCCAGCAGCGACTTAACTCTAAGCGGCGCAGATACGCAGTATTTT. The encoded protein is CASSDLTLSGADTQYF.

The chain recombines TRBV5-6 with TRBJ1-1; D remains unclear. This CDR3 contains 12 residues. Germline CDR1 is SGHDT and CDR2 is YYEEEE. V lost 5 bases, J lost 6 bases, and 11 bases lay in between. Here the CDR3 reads CASSPWKSEAFF. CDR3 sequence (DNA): TGTGCCAGCAGTCCGTGGAAGTCTGAAGCTTTCTTT.

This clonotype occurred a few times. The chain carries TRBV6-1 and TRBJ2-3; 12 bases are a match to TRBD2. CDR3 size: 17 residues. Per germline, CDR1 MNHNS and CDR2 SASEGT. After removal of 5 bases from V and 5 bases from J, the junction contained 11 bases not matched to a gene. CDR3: CASSPRLAGEYGDTQYF. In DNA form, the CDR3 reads TGTGCCAGCAGTCCACGACTAGCGGGAGAATATGGAGATACGCAGTATTTT.

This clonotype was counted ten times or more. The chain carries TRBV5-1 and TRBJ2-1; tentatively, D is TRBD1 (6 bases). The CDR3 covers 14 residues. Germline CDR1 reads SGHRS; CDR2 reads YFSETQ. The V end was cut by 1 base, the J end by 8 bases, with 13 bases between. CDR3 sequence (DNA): TGCGCCAGCAGCTTGTTCTCAAAGGGGGATGAGCAGTTCTTC. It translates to CASSLFSKGDEQFF.

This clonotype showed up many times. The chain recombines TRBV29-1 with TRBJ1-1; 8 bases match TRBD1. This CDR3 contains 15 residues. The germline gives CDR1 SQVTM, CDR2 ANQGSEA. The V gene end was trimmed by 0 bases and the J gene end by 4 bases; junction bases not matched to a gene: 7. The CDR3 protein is CSVEDQGALGTEAFF. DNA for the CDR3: TGCAGCGTTGAAGATCAGGGGGCGCTTGGCACTGAAGCTTTCTTT.

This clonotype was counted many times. The DNA of the CDR3 is TGTGCCACCACCTATGGCTACACCTTC. It yields the protein CATTYGYTF. The chain combines TRBV7-9 with TRBJ1-2; D is unresolved. The CDR3 loop spans 9 amino acids. Trimming stripped 10 bases from V and 4 bases from J, with 4 bases between. From germline, CDR1 is SEHNR and CDR2 FQNEAQ (reference sequence).

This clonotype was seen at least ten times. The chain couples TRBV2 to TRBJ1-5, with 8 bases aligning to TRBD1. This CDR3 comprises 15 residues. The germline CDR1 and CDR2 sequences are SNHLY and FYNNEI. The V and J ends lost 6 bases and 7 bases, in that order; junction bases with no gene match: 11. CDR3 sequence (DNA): TGTGCCAGCAGGCCCGACAGGGGAGTACGGCAGCCCCAGCATTTT. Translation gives CASRPDRGVRQPQHF.

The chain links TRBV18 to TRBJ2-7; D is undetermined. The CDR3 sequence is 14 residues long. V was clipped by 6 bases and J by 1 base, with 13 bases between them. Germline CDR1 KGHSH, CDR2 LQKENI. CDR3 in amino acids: CASSPLIDSYEQYF. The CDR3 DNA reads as TGTGCCAGCTCCCCTCTCATAGATTCCTACGAGCAGTACTTC.

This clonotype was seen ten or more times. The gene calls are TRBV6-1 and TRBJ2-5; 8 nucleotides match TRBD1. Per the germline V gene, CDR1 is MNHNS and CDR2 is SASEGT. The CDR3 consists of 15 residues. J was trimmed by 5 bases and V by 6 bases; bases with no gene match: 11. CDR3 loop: CASRYQPTGVETQYF. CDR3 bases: TGTGCCAGCAGATACCAGCCGACAGGGGTGGAGACCCAGTACTTC.

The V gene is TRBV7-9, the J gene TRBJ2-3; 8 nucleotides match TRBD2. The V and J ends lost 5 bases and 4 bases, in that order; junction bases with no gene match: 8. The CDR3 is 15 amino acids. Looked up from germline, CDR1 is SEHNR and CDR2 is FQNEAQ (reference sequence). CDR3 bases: TGTGCCAGCAGCCCTCCGACTAGCGCCCCAGATACGCAGTATTTT. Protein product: CASSPPTSAPDTQYF.

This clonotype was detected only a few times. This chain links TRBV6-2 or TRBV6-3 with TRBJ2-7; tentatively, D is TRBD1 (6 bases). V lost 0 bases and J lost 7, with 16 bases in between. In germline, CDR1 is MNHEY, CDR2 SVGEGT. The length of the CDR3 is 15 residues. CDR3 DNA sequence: TGTGCCAGCAGTTACTCGACCAGGGGCCCGCGGGAGCAGTACTTC. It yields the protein CASSYSTRGPREQYF.

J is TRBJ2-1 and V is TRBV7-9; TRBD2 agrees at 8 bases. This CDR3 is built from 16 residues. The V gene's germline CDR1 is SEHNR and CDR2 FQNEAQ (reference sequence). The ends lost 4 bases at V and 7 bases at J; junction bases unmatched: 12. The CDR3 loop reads CASSSKSGGGANEQFF. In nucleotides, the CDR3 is TGTGCCAGCAGCTCGAAGTCCGGGGGGGGCGCGAATGAGCAGTTCTTC. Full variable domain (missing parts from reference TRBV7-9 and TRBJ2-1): DTGVSQNPRHKITKRGQNVTFRCDPISEHNRLYWYRQTLGQGPEFLTYFQNEAQLEKSRLLSDRFSAERPKGSFSTLEIQRTEQGDSAMYLCASSSKSGGGANEQFFGPGTRLTVL.

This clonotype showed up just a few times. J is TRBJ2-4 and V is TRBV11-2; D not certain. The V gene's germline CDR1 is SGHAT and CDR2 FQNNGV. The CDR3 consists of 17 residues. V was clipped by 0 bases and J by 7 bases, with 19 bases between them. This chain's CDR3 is CASSLDPFGPPTNIQYF. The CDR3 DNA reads TGTGCCAGCAGCTTAGACCCCTTCGGGCCTCCCACCAACATTCAGTACTTC.

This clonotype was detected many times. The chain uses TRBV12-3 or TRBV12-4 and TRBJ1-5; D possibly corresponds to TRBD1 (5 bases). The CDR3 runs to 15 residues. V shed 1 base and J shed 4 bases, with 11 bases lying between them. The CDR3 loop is CASSLDRLPNQPQHF. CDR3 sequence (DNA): TGTGCCAGCAGTTTAGACAGGCTACCAAATCAGCCCCAGCATTTT.

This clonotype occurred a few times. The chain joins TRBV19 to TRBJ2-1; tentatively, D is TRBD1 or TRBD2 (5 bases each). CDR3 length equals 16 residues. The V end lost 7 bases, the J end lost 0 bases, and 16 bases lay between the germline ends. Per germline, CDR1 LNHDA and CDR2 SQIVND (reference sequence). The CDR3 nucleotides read TGTGCCAGTACCTTGGGACGTCCGAGCTCCTACAATGAGCAGTTCTTC. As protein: CASTLGRPSSYNEQFF.